The T cell receptor (beta chain) under discussion was sequenced for a study of cytomegalovirus exposure and HLA in healthy donors. The study's findings and limits: Within an earlier analysis, most TCR beta V segments proved productive either about 90% or about 30% of the time. Common viral pathogens seemed, in a later analysis, to connect with several of the most significant clusters. As confirmed in vitro, a few CMV-associated chains were specific for CMV antigens. Because they were indistinguishable, some V segments, including TRBV6-2 and TRBV6-3, were excluded.

Looked up from germline, CDR1 is KGHSH and CDR2 is LQKENI. Trimming took 1 base from V and 8 from J; bases not matched to a gene: 8. The CDR3 is made up of 15 amino acids. 13 Jbeta primers and 60 Vbeta primers were used for the PCR. Only in-frame clones appear in the TCRdb table, and some are missing; sequencing was by immunoSEQ multiplex PCR. The profile covers some 160,000 clones, with around 73% appearing a single time and about 1.5% taken by the ten largest. Of note for this clone: Its matching antigen is unknown.

This clonotype originated in a male donor in good health and CMV-seronegative. What was sequenced was PBMCs. V gene TRBV18 combines with J gene TRBJ2-1, with 7 positions matching TRBD1. CDR3 amino acids: CASSPQGAQWDEQFF. CDR3 sequence (DNA): TGTGCCAGCTCACCACAGGGGGCGCAGTGGGATGAGCAGTTCTTC.